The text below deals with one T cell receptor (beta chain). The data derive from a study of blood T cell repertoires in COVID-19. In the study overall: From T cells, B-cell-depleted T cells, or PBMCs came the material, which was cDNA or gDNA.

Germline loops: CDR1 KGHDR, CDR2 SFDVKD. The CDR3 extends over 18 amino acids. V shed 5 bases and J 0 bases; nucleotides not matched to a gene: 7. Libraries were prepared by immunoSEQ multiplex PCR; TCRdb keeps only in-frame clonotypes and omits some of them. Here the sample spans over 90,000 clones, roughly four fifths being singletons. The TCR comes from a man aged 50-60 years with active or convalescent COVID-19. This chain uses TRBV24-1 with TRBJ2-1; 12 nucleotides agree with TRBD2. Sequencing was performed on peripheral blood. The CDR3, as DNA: TGTGCCACCAGTGCCGGACTAGCGGGGTTGAGCTCCTACAATGAGCAGTTCTTC. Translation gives CATSAGLAGLSSYNEQFF.